These T cell receptor beta chains were read from a single sample in a study of T cell changes during pregnancy in multiple sclerosis. This table comes from immunoSEQ multiplex PCR, and its TCRdb copy is limited to in-frame clones, with some not included. This table has 50,000 to 75,000 clones, approximately 90% appearing once. The material was peripheral blood, obtained in the third trimester of pregnancy. The receptor set was obtained from a female donor in good health, enrolled as a control in a pregnancy study. Each CDR3 is given with its conserved first and last residue. Each record gives: J gene, D gene, clone size, V gene, CDR3 length, CDR3 DNA, CDR3 protein. D genes are given only for firm matches. Size values are once, few and many counts, or a class for expanded clones, and some rows have none.

TRBJ2-7 | TRBD2 | - | TRBV9 | 13 | TGTGCCAGCAGCGGACTAGCGGGCTACGAGCAGTACTTC | CASSGLAGYEQYF
TRBJ1-3 | - | - | TRBV11-3 | 17 | TGTGCCAGCAGCTTATTTGAGAGGGTCTACTCTGGAAACACCATATATTTT | CASSLFERVYSGNTIYF
TRBJ1-2 | - | - | TRBV30 | 11 | TGTGCCTCCCCCCGCGGCTATGGCTACACCTTC | CASPRGYGYTF
TRBJ2-1 | TRBD1 | - | TRBV5-1 | 14 | TGCGCCAGCAGCCGGGAACAGGGGTACAATGAGCAGTTCTTC | CASSREQGYNEQFF
TRBJ2-7 | - | - | TRBV29-1 | 13 | TGCAGCGTTGTTGGAGGGGGGGCTTCCGAGCAGTACTTC | CSVVGGGASEQYF
TRBJ2-7 | TRBD1 | - | TRBV7-8 | 14 | TGTGCCAGCAGCTTGGACAGGGACTTGCGAGAGCAGTACTTC | CASSLDRDLREQYF
TRBJ2-5 | TRBD1 | - | TRBV7-2 | 15 | TGTGCCAGCAGCTTGGAACAGGGGAGTGTGGAGACCCAGTACTTC | CASSLEQGSVETQYF
TRBJ2-1 | - | - | TRBV7-6 | 16 | TGTGCCAGCAGCTCAAGTGGGGGGGCCGCCTACAATGAGCAGTTCTTC | CASSSSGGAAYNEQFF
TRBJ1-1 | - | once | TRBV29-1 | 16 | TGCAGCGTTGACCTCGTCGGGTTGACAGGGAACACTGAAGCTTTCTTT | CSVDLVGLTGNTEAFF
TRBJ2-7 | TRBD2 | - | TRBV7-3 | 15 | TGTGCCAGCAGCTCCTCGGGACTAGCGGGTTTCGAGCAGTACTTC | CASSSSGLAGFEQYF
TRBJ2-1 | TRBD2 | - | TRBV10-3 | 17 | TGTGCCATCAGAGGGACTAGCGGGAGGGCCGCGGGAGATGAGCAGTTCTTC | CAIRGTSGRAAGDEQFF
TRBJ2-1 | - | - | TRBV4-2 | 17 | TGTGCCAGCAGCAACGCTGAGCCCCTTAGCTCCTACAATGAGCAGTTCTTC | CASSNAEPLSSYNEQFF
TRBJ2-2 | - | - | TRBV5-1 | 16 | TGCGCCAGCAGCTTGGGGTACGGGATGAACACCGGGGAGCTGTTTTTT | CASSLGYGMNTGELFF
TRBJ1-1 | - | - | TRBV28 | 13 | TGTGCCAGCAGTTCTTCCTCCCCCGGGAGGGAACCCTTT | CASSSSSPGREPF
TRBJ2-7 | TRBD2 | few | TRBV7-2 | 15 | TGTGCCAGCAGCTCATTTGCTAGCGGGGGTTACGAGCAGTACTTC | CASSSFASGGYEQYF
TRBJ2-3 | - | - | TRBV7-3 | 13 | TGTGCCAGCAGCCACCGGGGGTCAGATACGCAGTATTTT | CASSHRGSDTQYF
TRBJ1-5 | - | - | TRBV6-6 | 16 | TGTGCCAGCAGCCCCTACCGGACAGATAGCAATCAGCCCCAGCATTTT | CASSPYRTDSNQPQHF
TRBJ2-1 | - | - | TRBV19 | 13 | TGTGCCAGTAGTATGGGGGCGTTAAATGAGCAGTTCTTC | CASSMGALNEQFF
TRBJ1-4 | TRBD1 | - | TRBV7-2 | 14 | TGTGCCAGCAGCAAGGGACAGGGGGCGGGGAAACTGTTTTTT | CASSKGQGAGKLFF
TRBJ1-6 | TRBD1 | - | TRBV9 | 16 | TGTGCCAGCAGCCAGAAAGACGCCGGGACAGCTTCACCCCTCCACTTT | CASSQKDAGTASPLHF
TRBJ2-7 | TRBD1 | - | TRBV11-3 | 14 | TGTGCCAGCAGCTACTACAGGGGTGCCTACGAGCAGTACTTC | CASSYYRGAYEQYF
TRBJ2-7 | TRBD2 | once | TRBV7-8 | 14 | TGTGCCAGCAGCTGGGAGGGGTCCTCCTACGAGCAGTACTTC | CASSWEGSSYEQYF
TRBJ2-7 | - | - | TRBV5-1 | 13 | TGCGCCAGCAGCTTGGCGGGCTCCTACGAGCAGTACTTC | CASSLAGSYEQYF
TRBJ1-5 | - | - | TRBV19 | 14 | TGTGCCAGTAGTACGCAGGGGAGCAATCAGCCCCAGCATTTT | CASSTQGSNQPQHF
TRBJ1-2 | TRBD1 | - | TRBV10-3 | 14 | TGTGCCATCAGTGAATCACAGGGGAACTATGGCTACACCTTC | CAISESQGNYGYTF
TRBJ2-7 | TRBD1 | - | TRBV18 | 14 | TGTGCCAGCTCACCAGGGACAGGGGGCTACGAGCAGTACTTC | CASSPGTGGYEQYF
TRBJ2-2 | TRBD1 | - | TRBV7-6 | 16 | TGTGCCAGCAGCCTCCGACAGGGTGGGAACACCGGGGAGCTGTTTTTT | CASSLRQGGNTGELFF
TRBJ2-3 | TRBD2 | medium-sized | TRBV6-4 | 15 | TGTGCCAGCAGTGGGACTAGCGGGGGCACAGATACGCAGTATTTT | CASSGTSGGTDTQYF
TRBJ2-5 | TRBD2 | - | TRBV5-5 | 18 | TGTGCCAGCAGCTGGGGCTATAGCGGGAGGGCCGCAAGCGAGACCCAGTACTTC | CASSWGYSGRAASETQYF
TRBJ1-2 | TRBD1 | - | TRBV6-4 | 15 | TGTGCCAGCAGTGACGGGACAGGGATAGGGTATGGCTACACCTTC | CASSDGTGIGYGYTF
TRBJ2-7 | TRBD1 | - | TRBV19 | 16 | TGTGCCAGTAGTATCGGGGGACAGGGGACTTTCTACGAGCAGTACTTC | CASSIGGQGTFYEQYF
TRBJ1-2 | TRBD1 | - | TRBV6-1 | 15 | TGTGCCAGCAGGGGTTTGACAGGGGCCGGCTATGGCTACACCTTC | CASRGLTGAGYGYTF
TRBJ1-1 | - | - | TRBV7-9 | 15 | TGTGCCTCCAACGTCGGGGGAATAGTGAACACTGAAGCTTTCTTT | CASNVGGIVNTEAFF
TRBJ1-4 | TRBD1 | - | TRBV5-1 | 15 | TGCGCCAGCAGCTTGGGGACAGGGGACCGGGAAAAACTGTTTTTT | CASSLGTGDREKLFF
TRBJ2-7 | TRBD2 | once | TRBV6-1 | 14 | TGTGCCAGCATTTCCGGGACTAGCTCCCACGAGCAGTACTTC | CASISGTSSHEQYF
TRBJ2-1 | - | once | TRBV15 | 11 | TGTGCCACCACTAAGTCCGGTGAGCAGTTCTTC | CATTKSGEQFF
TRBJ2-7 | TRBD1 | - | TRBV7-2 | 15 | TGTGCCAGCAGCCTGGCCAGGACAGGGAATCACGAGCAGTACTTC | CASSLARTGNHEQYF
TRBJ1-2 | - | - | TRBV4-3 | 16 | TGCGCCAGCAGCCAAGATCTAAGGAGCCCTAACTATGGCTACACCTTC | CASSQDLRSPNYGYTF
TRBJ2-6 | - | - | TRBV7-8 | 16 | TGTGCCAGCAGCTCGGACAGAAGCTCTGGGGCCAACGTCCTGACTTTC | CASSSDRSSGANVLTF
TRBJ2-7 | TRBD1 | - | TRBV5-1 | 14 | TGCGCCAGCAGCTCCGGGACAGGGGGCTACGAGCAGTACTTC | CASSSGTGGYEQYF